Listed below are T cell receptor beta chains from one sample, sequenced in a study of regulatory T cells in long-lasting Graves disease. TCRdb recomputed calls from the multiplex PCR reads with MiXCR, one row per CDR3 protein. The sample shows around 450,000 distinct CDR3 sequences, 20% to 25% of them seen only once. The sample consisted of peripheral blood mononuclear cells (PBMCs), taken when the disease was refractory, from a patient treated with antithyroid drugs. The receptors derive from a female donor with Graves disease. CDR3s include the opening cysteine and the closing phenylalanine or tryptophan. D genes are given only for firm matches. Clone size, where shown, is once, few, many, or a class for clones that have expanded.

TRBJ1-1,TRBV13,NA,NA,CASSLKDLNTEAFF,TGTGCCAGCAGCTTAAAGGATTTGAACACTGAAGCTTTCTTT
TRBJ1-1,TRBV20-1,NA,NA,CSAGEGGTDEALF,TGCAGTGCTGGGGAGGGGGGAACGGATGAAGCTCTCTTT
TRBJ2-7,TRBV19,few,NA,CASTSGTRFVEQYF,TGTGCCAGTACCTCCGGGACCCGCTTCGTCGAGCAGTACTTC
TRBJ2-7,TRBV27,few,NA,CASSFGGGSLLHEQYF,TGTGCCAGCAGTTTTGGAGGGGGGAGCCTACTCCACGAGCAGTACTTC
TRBJ2-7,TRBV5-8,few,TRBD1,CASSEPRDRGPDYATEQYF,TGTGCCAGCAGCGAACCAAGGGACAGGGGGCCCGATTATGCTACGGAGCAGTACTTC
TRBJ2-7,TRBV28,many,NA,CASSWGPGGEQYF,TGTGCCAGCAGTTGGGGGCCTGGGGGCGAGCAGTACTTC
TRBJ1-4,TRBV19,NA,TRBD1,CASTAGQGPKLFF,TGTGCCAGTACCGCGGGACAGGGGCCAAAACTGTTTTTT
TRBJ1-2,TRBV29-1,many,NA,CSVEKWDRNYGYTF,TGCAGCGTTGAAAAATGGGACCGTAACTATGGCTACACCTTC
TRBJ2-7,TRBV20-1,few,NA,CSANSDNSYEQYF,TGCAGTGCCAACTCAGACAACTCCTACGAGCAGTACTTC
TRBJ2-7,TRBV13,NA,NA,CAGSSRGMGEQYF,TGTGCCGGCAGTTCCAGGGGAATGGGCGAGCAGTACTTC
TRBJ1-5,TRBV28,many,NA,CASNPSPRYQPQHF,TGTGCCAGCAACCCCTCCCCTCGATATCAGCCCCAGCATTTT
TRBJ2-7,TRBV2,many,NA,CASSEGELDEQYF,TGTGCCAGCAGTGAGGGAGAACTCGACGAGCAGTACTTC
TRBJ1-5,TRBV12-3/TRBV12-4,many,TRBD1,CASGYQGANQPQHF,TGTGCCAGCGGATATCAGGGGGCCAATCAGCCCCAGCATTTT
TRBJ1-2,TRBV6-5,many,NA,CASSYRDGYGYTF,TGTGCCAGCAGTTACAGGGACGGCTATGGCTACACCTTC
TRBJ1-2,TRBV2,many,NA,CASSDDRSNYGYTF,TGTGCCAGCAGCGACGACAGGTCAAATTATGGCTACACCTTC
TRBJ2-1,TRBV28,many,NA,CASSLFGGPNYNEQFF,TGTGCCAGCAGTTTATTCGGGGGGCCAAACTACAATGAGCAGTTCTTC
TRBJ1-5,TRBV28,many,TRBD1,CASTSRTGYQPQHF,TGTGCCAGCACTAGCAGGACAGGGTATCAGCCCCAGCATTTT
TRBJ2-2,TRBV7-8,many,TRBD2,CASSLQRAGETNTGELFF,TGTGCCAGCAGCTTACAAAGGGCGGGGGAGACTAACACCGGGGAGCTGTTTTTT